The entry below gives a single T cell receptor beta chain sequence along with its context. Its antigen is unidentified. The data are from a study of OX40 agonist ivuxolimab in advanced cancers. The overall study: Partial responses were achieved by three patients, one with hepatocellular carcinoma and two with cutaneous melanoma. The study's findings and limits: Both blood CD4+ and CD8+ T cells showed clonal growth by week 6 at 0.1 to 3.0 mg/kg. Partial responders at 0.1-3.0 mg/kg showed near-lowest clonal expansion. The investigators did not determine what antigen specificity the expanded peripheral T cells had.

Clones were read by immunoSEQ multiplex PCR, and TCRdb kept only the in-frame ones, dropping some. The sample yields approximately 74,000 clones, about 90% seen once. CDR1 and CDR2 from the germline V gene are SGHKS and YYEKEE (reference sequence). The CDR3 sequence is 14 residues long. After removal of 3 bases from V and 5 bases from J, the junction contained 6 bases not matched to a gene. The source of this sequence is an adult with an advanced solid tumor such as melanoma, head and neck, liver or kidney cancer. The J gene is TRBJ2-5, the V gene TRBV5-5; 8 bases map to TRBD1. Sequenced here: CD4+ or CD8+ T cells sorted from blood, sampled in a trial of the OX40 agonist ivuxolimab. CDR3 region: CASSSWTGQETQYF. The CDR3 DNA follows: TGTGCCAGCAGCTCGTGGACAGGGCAGGAGACCCAGTACTTC.